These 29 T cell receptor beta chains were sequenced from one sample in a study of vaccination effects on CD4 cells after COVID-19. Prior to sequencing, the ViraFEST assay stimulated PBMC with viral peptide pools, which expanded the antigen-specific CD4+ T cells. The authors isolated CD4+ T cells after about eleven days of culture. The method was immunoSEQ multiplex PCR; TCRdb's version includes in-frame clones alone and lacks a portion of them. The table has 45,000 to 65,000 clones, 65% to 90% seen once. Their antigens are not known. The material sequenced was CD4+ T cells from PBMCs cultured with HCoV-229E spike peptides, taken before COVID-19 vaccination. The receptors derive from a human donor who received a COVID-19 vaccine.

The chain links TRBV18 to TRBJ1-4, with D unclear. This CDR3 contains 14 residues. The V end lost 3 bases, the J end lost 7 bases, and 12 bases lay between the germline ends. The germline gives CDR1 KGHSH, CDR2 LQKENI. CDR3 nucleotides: TGTGCCAGCTCACCGAATCCTTGGGGTGAAAAACTGTTTTTT. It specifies CASSPNPWGEKLFF.

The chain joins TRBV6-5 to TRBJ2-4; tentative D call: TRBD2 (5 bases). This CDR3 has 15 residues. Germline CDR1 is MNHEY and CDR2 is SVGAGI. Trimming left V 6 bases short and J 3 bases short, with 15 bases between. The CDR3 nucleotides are TGTGCCAGCAGCGATACTGGACTGATCAAAAACATTCAGTACTTC. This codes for CASSDTGLIKNIQYF.

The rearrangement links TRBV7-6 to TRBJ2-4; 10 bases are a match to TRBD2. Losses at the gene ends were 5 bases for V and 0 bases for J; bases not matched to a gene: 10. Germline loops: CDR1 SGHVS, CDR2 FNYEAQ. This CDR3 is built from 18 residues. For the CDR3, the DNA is TGTGCCAGCAGCCATGGGAGCGGGGGGGCCCTAGCCAAAAACATTCAGTACTTC. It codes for CASSHGSGGALAKNIQYF.

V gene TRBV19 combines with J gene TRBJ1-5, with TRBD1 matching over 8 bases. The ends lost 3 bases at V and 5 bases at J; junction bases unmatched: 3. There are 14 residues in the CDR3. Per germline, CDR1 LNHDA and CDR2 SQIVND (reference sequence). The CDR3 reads CASSISGGDQPQHF. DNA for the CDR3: TGTGCCAGTAGTATTTCAGGGGGCGATCAGCCCCAGCATTTT.

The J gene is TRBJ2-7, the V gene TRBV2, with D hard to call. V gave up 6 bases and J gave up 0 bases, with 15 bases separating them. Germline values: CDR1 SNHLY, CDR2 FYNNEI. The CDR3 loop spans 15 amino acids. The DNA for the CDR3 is TGTGCCAGCAGCATTGGACGGCTGAGCTCCTACGAGCAGTACGTC. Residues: CASSIGRLSSYEQYV.

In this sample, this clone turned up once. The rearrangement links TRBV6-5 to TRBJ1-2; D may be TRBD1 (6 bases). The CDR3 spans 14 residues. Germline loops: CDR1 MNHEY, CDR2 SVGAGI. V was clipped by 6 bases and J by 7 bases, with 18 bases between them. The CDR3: CASRRGQRSAGYTF. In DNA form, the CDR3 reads TGTGCCAGCAGGAGGGGACAAAGATCAGCTGGCTACACCTTC.

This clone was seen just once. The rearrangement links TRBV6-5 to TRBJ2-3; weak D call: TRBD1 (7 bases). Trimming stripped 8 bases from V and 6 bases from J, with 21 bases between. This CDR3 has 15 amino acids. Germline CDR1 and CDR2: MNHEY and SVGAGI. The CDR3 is CASLRSGQGGDTQYF. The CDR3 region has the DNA TGTGCCAGCCTTAGGTCGGGGCAGGGGGGCGATACGCAGTATTTT.

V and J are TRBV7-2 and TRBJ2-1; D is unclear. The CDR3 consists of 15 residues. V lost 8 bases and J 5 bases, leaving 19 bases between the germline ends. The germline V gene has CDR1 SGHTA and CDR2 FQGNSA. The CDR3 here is CASRSHSGVNNEQFF. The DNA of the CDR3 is TGTGCCAGCCGCTCCCACTCAGGCGTCAACAATGAGCAGTTCTTC.

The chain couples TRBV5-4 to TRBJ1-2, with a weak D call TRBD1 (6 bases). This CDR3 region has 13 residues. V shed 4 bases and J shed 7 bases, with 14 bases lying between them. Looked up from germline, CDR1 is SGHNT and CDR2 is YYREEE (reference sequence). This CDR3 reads CASSAGTSIGYTF. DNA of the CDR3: TGTGCCAGCAGCGCCGGGACATCAATTGGCTACACCTTC.

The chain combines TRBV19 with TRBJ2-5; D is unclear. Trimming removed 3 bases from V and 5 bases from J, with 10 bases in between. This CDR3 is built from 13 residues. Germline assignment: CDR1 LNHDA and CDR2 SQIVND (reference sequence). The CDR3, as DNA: TGTGCCAGTAGTATCGCCCCCCCCGAGACCCAGTACTTC. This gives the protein CASSIAPPETQYF.

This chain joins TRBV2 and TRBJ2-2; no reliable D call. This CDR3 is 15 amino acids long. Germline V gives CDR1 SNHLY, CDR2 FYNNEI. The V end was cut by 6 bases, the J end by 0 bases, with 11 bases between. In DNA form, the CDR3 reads TGTGCCAGCAGCCCCCGGGCCGCGAACACCGGGGAGCTGTTTTTT. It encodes CASSPRAANTGELFF.

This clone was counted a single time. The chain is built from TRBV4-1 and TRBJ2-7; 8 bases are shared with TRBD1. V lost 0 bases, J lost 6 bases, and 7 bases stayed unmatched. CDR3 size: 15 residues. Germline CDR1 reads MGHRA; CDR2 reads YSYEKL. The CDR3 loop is CASSQEGRQGCEQYV. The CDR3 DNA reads TGCGCCAGCAGCCAAGAAGGGAGACAGGGGTGCGAGCAGTACGTC.

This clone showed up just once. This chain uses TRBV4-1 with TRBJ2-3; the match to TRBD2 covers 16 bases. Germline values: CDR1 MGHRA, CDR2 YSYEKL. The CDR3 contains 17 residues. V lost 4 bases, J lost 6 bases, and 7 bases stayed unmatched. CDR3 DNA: TGCGCCAGCAGCCCCACCGGGACTAGCGGGGGGGTGGATACGCAGTATTTT. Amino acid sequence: CASSPTGTSGGVDTQYF.

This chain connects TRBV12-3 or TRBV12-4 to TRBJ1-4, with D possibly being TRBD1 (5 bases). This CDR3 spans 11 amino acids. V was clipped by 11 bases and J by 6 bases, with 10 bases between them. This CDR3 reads CAGGTDEKLFF. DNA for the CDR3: TGTGCCGGGGGGACGGATGAAAAACTGTTTTTT.

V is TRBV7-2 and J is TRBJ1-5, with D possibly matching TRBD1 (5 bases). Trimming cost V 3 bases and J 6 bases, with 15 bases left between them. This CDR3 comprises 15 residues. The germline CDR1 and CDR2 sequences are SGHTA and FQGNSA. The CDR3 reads CASSLEPGRVQPQHF. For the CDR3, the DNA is TGTGCCAGCAGCTTGGAGCCGGGGCGAGTTCAGCCCCAGCATTTT.

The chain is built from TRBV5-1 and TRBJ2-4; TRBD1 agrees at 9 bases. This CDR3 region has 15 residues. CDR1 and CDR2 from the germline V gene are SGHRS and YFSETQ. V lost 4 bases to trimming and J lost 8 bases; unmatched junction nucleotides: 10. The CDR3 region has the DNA TGCGCCAGCAGCACCCGTACAGGGGGCGAGGACATTCAGTACTTC. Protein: CASSTRTGGEDIQYF.

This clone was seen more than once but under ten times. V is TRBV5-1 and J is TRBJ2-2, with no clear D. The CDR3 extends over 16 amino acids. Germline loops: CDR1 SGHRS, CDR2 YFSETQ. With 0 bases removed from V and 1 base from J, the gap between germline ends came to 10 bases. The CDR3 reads CASSLAVSRNTGELFF. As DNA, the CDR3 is TGCGCCAGCAGCTTGGCGGTTAGCCGGAACACCGGGGAGCTGTTTTTT.

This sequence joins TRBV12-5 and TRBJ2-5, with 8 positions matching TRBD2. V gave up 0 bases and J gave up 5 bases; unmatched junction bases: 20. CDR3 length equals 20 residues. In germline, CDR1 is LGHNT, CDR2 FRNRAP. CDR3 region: CASGLVSILAGGNLHETQYF. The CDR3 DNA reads TGTGCTAGTGGTTTGGTATCTATATTGGCGGGGGGAAACCTCCATGAGACCCAGTACTTC.

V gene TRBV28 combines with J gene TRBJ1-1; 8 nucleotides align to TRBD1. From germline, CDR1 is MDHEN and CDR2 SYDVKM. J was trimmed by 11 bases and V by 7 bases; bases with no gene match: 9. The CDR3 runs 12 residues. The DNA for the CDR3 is TGTGCCAGCAAGATGACAGGGGCTCACGCTTTCTTT. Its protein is CASKMTGAHAFF.

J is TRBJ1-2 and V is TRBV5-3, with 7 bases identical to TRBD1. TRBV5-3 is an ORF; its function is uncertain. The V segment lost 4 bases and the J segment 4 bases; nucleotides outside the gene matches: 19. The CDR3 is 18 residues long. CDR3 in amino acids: CARSPGGLQGVVLYGYTF. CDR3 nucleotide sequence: TGTGCCAGAAGCCCGGGGGGTCTGCAGGGGGTCGTACTCTATGGCTACACCTTC.

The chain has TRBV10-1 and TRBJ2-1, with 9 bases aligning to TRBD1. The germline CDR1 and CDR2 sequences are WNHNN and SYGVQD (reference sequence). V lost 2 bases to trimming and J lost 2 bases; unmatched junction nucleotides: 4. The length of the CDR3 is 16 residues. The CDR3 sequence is CASSEPGQGTYNEQFF. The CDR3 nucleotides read TGCGCCAGCAGTGAGCCCGGACAGGGGACCTACAATGAGCAGTTCTTC.

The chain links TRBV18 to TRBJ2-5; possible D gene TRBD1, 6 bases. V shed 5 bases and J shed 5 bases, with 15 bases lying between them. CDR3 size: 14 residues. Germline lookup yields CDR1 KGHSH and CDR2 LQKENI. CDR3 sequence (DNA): TGTGCCAGCTCATTTACAGGGATCCGGGAGACCCAGTACTTC. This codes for CASSFTGIRETQYF.

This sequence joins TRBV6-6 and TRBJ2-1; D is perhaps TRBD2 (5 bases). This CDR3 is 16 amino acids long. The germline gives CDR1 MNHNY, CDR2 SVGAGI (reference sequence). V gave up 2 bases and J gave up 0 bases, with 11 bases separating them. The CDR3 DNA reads TGTGCCAGCAGTTACGAGGGCCGGAGCTCCTACAATGAGCAGTTCTTC. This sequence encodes CASSYEGRSSYNEQFF.

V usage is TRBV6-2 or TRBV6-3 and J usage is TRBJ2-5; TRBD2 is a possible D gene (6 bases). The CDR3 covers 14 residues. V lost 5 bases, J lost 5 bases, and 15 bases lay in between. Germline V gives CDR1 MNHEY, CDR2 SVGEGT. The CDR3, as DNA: TGTGCCAGCAGTGGGACTCCTAGGAGGGAGACCCAGTACTTC. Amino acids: CASSGTPRRETQYF.

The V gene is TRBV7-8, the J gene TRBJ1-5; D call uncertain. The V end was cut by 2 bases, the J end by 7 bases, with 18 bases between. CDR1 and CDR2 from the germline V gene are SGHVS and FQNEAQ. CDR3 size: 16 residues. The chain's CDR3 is CASSLIGGPSGQPQHF. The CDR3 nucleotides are TGTGCCAGCAGCTTAATCGGCGGCCCTAGCGGCCAGCCCCAGCATTTT.

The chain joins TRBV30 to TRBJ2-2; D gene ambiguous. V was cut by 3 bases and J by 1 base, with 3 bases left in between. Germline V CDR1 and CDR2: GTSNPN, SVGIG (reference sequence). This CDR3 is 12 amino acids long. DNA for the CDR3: TGTGCCTGGAGCTGGAACACCGGGGAGCTGTTTTTT. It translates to CAWSWNTGELFF.

CDR3 in amino acids: CASSLRTSGGVLTGELFF. CDR3 DNA: TGTGCCAGCAGCCTTCGGACTAGCGGGGGGGTACTCACCGGGGAGCTGTTTTTT. V gene TRBV7-2 combines with J gene TRBJ2-2; TRBD2 matches 15 bases. The CDR3 extends over 18 amino acids. From germline, CDR1 is SGHTA and CDR2 FQGNSA. With 5 bases clipped from V and 4 bases from J, the junction kept 8 bases outside the gene matches.

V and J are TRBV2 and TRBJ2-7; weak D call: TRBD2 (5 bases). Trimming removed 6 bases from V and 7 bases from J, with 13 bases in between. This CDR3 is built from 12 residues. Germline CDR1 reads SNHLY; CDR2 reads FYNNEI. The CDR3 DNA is TGTGCCAGCAGCGTTACTAGGCGGGAGCAGTACGTC. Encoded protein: CASSVTRREQYV.

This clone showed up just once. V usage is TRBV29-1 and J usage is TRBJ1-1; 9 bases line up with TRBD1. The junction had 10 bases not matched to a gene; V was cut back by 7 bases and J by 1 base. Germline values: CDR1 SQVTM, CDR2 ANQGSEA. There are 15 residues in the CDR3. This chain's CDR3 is CSATLMGQGNTEAFF. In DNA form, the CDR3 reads TGCAGCGCCACCTTAATGGGACAGGGGAACACTGAAGCTTTCTTT.